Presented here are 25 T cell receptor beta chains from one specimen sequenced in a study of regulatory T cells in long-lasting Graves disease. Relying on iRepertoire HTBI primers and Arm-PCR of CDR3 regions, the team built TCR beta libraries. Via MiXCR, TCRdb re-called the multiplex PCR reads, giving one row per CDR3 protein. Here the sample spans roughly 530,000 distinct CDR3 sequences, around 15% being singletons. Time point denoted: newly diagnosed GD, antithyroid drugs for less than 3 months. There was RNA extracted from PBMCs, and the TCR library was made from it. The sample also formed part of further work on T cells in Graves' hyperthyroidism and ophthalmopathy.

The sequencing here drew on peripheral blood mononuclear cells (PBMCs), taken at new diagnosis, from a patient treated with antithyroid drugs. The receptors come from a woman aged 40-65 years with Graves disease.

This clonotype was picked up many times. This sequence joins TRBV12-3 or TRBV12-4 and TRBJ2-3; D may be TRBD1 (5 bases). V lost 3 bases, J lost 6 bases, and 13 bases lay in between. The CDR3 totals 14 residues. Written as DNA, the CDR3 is TGTGCCAGCAGTTTCAGGCAGGGTGTGGATACGCAGTATTTT. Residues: CASSFRQGVDTQYF.

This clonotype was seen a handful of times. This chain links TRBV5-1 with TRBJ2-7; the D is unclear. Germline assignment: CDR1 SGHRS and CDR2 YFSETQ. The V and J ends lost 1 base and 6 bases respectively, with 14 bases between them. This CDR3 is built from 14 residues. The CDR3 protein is CASSLRQTLGEQYF. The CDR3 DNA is TGCGCCAGCAGCTTGAGGCAGACCCTAGGCGAGCAGTACTTC.

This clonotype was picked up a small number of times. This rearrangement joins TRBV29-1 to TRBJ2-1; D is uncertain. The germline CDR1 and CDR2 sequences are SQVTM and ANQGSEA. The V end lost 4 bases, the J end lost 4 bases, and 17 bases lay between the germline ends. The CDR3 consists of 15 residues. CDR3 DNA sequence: TGCAGCGTTGCGCCCGGCCGAACACTATACAATGAGCAGTTCTTC. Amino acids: CSVAPGRTLYNEQFF.

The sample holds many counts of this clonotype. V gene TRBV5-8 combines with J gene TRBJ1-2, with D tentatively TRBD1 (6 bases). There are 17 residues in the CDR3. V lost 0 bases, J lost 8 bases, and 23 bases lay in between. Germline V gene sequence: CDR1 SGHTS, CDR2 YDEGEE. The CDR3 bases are TGTGCCAGCAGCTTGGCCACTCTAACAGGGTTGGTGTACGGCTACACCTTC. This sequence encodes CASSLATLTGLVYGYTF.

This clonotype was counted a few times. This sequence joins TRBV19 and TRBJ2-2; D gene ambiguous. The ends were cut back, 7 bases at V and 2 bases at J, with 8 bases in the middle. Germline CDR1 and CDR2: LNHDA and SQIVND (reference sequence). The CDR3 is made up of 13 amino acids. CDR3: CASIDHNTGELFF. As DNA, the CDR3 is TGTGCCAGTATTGATCATAACACCGGGGAGCTGTTTTTT.

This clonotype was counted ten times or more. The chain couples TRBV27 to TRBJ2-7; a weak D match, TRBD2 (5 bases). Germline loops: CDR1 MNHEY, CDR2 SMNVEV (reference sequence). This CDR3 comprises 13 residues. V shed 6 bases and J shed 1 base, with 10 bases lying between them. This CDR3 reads CASRAGRSYEQYF. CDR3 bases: TGTGCCAGCAGGGCGGGTAGGTCCTACGAGCAGTACTTC.

The CDR3 region is CASSPGYTNEKLFF. CDR3 in DNA: TGTGCCAGCAGCCCGGGGTATACTAATGAAAAACTGTTTTTT. The chain employs TRBV7-9 and TRBJ1-4; D remains ambiguous. V was trimmed by 5 bases and J by 2 bases, leaving 9 bases between them. This CDR3 contains 14 residues. Per germline, CDR1 SEHNR and CDR2 FQNEAQ (reference sequence).

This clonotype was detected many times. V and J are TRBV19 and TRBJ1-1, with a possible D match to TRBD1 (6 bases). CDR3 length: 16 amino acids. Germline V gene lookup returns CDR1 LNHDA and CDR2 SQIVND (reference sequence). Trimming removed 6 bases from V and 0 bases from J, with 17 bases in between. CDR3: CASSPLQGLMNTEAFF. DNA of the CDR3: TGTGCCAGTAGCCCCTTACAGGGCTTGATGAACACTGAAGCTTTCTTT.

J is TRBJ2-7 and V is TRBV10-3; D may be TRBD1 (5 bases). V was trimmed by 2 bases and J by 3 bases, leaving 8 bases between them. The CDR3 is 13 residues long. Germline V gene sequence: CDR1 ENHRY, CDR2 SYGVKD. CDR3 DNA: TGTGCCATCAGTGAGGGGGCGGTCTACGAGCAGTACTTC. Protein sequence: CAISEGAVYEQYF.

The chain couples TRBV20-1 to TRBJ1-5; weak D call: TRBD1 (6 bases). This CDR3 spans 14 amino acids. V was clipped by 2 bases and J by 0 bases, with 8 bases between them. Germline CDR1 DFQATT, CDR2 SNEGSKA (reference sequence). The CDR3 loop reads CSARTGNSNQPQHF. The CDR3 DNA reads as TGCAGTGCTAGAACAGGGAATAGCAATCAGCCCCAGCATTTT.

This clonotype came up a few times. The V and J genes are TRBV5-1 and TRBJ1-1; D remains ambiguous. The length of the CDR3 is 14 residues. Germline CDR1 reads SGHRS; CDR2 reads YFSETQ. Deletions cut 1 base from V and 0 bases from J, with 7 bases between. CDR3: CASSLQDLNTEAFF. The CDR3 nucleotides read TGCGCCAGCAGCTTGCAGGATTTGAACACTGAAGCTTTCTTT.

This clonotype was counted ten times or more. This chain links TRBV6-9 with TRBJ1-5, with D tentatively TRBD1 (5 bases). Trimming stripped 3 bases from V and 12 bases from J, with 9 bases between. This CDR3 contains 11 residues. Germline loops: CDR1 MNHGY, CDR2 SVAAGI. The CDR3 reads CASSYGTHQHF. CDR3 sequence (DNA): TGTGCCAGCAGTTACGGGACCCACCAGCATTTT.

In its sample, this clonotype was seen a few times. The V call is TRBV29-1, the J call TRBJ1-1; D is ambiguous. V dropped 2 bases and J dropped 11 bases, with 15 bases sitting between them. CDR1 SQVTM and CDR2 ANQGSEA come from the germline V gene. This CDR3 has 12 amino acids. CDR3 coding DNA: TGCAGCGTTGAAACCGCCAGGCCCGCGGCTTTCTTT. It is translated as CSVETARPAAFF.

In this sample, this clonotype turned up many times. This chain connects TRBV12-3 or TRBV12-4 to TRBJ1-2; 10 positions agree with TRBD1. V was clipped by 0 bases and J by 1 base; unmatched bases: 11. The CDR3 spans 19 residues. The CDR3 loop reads CASSLAIGWDRGHNYGYTF. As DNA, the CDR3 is TGTGCCAGCAGTTTAGCGATAGGATGGGACAGGGGACATAACTATGGCTACACCTTC.

CDR3 sequence: CASMRNTDTQYF. CDR3 DNA sequence: TGTGCCAGTATGAGGAACACAGATACGCAGTATTTT. The rearrangement joins TRBV12-3 or TRBV12-4 to TRBJ2-3; no clear D. V lost 9 bases and J 2 bases, leaving 9 bases between the germline ends. There are 12 residues in the CDR3.

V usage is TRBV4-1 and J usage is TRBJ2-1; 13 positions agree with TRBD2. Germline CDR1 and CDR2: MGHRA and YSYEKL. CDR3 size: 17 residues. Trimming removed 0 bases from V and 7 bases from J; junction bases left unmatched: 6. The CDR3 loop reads CASSQEAGLAGVNEQFF. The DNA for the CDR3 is TGCGCCAGCAGCCAAGAAGCTGGACTAGCGGGGGTAAATGAGCAGTTCTTC.

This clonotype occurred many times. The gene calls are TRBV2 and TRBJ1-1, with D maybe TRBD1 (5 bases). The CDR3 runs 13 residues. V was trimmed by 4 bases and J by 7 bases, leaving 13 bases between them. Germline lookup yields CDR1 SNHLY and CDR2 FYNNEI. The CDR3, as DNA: TGTGCCAGCAGTGTGCAGGGAGGCATTGAAGCTTTCTTT. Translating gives CASSVQGGIEAFF.

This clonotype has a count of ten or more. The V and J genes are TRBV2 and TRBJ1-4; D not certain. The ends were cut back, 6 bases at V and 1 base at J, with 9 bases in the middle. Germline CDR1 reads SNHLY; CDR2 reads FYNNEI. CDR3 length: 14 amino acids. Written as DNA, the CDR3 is TGTGCCAGCAGAGAGAGGCGAACTAATGAAAAACTGTTTTTT. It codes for CASRERRTNEKLFF.

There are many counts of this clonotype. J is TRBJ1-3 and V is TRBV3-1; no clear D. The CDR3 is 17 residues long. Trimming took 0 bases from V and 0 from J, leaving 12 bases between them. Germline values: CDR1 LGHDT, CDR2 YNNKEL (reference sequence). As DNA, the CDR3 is TGTGCCAGCAGCCAAGATCGATCGATTAGCTCTGGAAACACCATATATTTT. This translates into CASSQDRSISSGNTIYF.

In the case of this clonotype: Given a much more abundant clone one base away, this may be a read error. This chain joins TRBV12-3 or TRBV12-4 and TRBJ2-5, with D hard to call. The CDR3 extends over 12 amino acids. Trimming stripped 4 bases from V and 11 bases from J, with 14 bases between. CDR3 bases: TGTGCCAGCAGTTCGGAAGCTGGTGAGCAGTACTTC. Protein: CASSSEAGEQYF.

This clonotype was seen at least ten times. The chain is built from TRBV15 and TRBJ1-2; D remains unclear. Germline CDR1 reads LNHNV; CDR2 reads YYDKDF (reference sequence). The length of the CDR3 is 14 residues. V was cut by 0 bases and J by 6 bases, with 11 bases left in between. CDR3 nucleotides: TGTGCCACCAGCAGAGATCGCCAGGCTGATGGCTACACCTTC. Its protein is CATSRDRQADGYTF.

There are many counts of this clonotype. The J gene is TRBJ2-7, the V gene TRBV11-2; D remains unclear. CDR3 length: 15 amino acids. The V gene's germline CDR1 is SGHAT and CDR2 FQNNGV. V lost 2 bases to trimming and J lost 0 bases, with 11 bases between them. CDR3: CASSLSSLDSYEQYF. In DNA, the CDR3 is TGTGCCAGCAGCTTAAGTTCTTTGGACTCCTACGAGCAGTACTTC.

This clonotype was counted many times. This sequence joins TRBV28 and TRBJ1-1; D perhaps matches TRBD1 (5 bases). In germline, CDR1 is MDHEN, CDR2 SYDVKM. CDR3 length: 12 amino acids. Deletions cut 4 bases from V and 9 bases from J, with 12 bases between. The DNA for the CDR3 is TGTGCCAGCAGTTCCTCGGGGCCAAAAGCTTTCTTT. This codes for CASSSSGPKAFF.

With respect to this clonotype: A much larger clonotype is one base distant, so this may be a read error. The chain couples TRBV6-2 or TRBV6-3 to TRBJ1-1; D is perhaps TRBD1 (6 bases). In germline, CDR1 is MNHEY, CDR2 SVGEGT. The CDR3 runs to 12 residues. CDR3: CASSMGGTEASF. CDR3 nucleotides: TGTGCCAGCAGTATGGGGGGCACTGAAGCTTCCTTT.

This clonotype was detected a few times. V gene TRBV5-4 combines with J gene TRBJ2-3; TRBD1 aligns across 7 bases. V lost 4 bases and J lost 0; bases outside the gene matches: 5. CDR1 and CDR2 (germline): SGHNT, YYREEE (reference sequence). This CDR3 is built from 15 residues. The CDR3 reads CASSRWTGSTDTQYF. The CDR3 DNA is TGTGCCAGCAGCAGATGGACAGGTAGCACAGATACGCAGTATTTT.